This T cell receptor beta chain was documented in a study of beta chain features in type 1 diabetes. The CDR3 is 14 amino acids. V lost 3 bases to trimming and J lost 6 bases, with 11 bases between them. CDR1 and CDR2 from the germline V gene are SGHAT and FQNNGV. Expressed TCRB transcripts got sequenced, as all isolated RNA was reverse transcribed. Some clones are missing from TCRdb's copy, which holds only in-frame ones; the method was immunoSEQ multiplex PCR. Here the sample spans about 390,000 clones, over 8.5% being singletons. Many counts were recorded for this clone. What it binds is not known. Whole-study results and caveats: When Type 1 diabetes patients were examined, their TCRB CDR3s proved moderately but significantly shorter in all four CD4+ subsets. Sequencing the cDNA could make cells with high TCR expression show up more than they should. The naive, central memory and Treg TCRB repertoires showed an apparent similarity that was greater among patients than among healthy donors. VDJ junctions from patients with type 1 diabetes contained fewer insertions and more deletions.

A single heparinised blood sample, averaging approximately 0.12 L, was obtained per donor. This TCR came from a man aged 25-45 years with type 1 diabetes. Sequenced input: central memory CD4+ T cells from blood. The chain combines TRBV11-2 with TRBJ1-4; D is unresolved. The CDR3 reads CASSFGRADEKLFF. The CDR3 nucleotides are TGTGCCAGCAGCTTCGGACGAGCGGATGAAAAACTGTTTTTT.